This TCR beta chain comes out of a study of cytomegalovirus exposure and HLA in healthy donors. Data came from immunoSEQ multiplex PCR; TCRdb stores just in-frame clones and leaves some out. The repertoire includes 100,000 to 150,000 clones, around 90% of them detected once, and under 2% sits in the top ten. This CDR3 has 14 amino acids. Trimming cost V 4 bases and J 4 bases; bases outside gene matches: 2. Germline loops: CDR1 SNHLY, CDR2 FYNNEI. The chain uses TRBV2 and TRBJ1-5; 9 bases fit TRBD1. The sample comprised PBMCs. This clonotype was sampled from a woman aged 18-35 years in good health and CMV-seronegative. CDR3 in DNA: TGTGCCAGCAGTGCCGGGACAGGGAATCAGCCCCAGCATTTT. It codes for CASSAGTGNQPQHF.